This TCR beta chain was recovered during a study of shared clonotypes between healthy human individuals. Clones were sequenced by immunoSEQ multiplex PCR, and TCRdb holds only the in-frame ones, with some missing. The data contain 950,000 to 1,200,000 clones, roughly 80% of them singletons. Between the trimmed V and J ends, which lost 2 bases and 1 base, there was a span of 6 bases. Germline V gives CDR1 SEHNR, CDR2 FQNEAQ (reference sequence). There are 14 residues in the CDR3. The sequence was collected from a man aged 18 to 29 in good health. Some clones in this sample may be carry-over from other donors' samples. The J gene is TRBJ1-3, the V gene TRBV7-9; D ambiguous. Sequencing was performed on memory CD4+ T cells from PBMCs. Regarding subset: CD45RA-negative fraction. CDR3 bases: TGTGCCAGCAGCTTACTTTATTCTGGAAACACCATATATTTT. Translation: CASSLLYSGNTIYF.